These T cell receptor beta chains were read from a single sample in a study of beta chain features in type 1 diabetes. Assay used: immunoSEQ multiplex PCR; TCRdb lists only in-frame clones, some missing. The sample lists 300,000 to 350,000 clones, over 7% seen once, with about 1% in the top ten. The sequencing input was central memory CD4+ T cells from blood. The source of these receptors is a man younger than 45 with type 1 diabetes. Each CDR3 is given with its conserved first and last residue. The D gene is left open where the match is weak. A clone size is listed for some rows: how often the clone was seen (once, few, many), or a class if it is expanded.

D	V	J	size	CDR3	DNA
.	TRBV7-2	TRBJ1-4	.	CASSLFGAGNEKLFF	TGTGCCAGCAGCTTATTCGGGGCAGGGAATGAAAAACTGTTTTTT
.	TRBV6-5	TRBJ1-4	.	CASSSSGGGGEKLFF	TGTGCCAGCAGTTCCTCCGGGGGCGGAGGTGAAAAACTGTTTTTT
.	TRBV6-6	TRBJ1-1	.	CASSTFSGDSEAFF	TGTGCCAGCAGTACTTTTTCCGGGGATTCTGAAGCTTTCTTT
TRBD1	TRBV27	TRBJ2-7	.	CASRGTGGRSYEQYF	TGTGCCAGCAGGGGGACAGGGGGCCGTTCCTACGAGCAGTACTTC
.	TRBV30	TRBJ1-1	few	CAWSVQIEAFF	TGTGCCTGGAGTGTACAAATTGAAGCTTTCTTT
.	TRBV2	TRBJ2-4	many	CASSDRQDLAKNIQYF	TGTGCCAGCAGTGACCGACAGGACTTAGCCAAAAACATTCAGTACTTC
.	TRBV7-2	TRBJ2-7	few	CASREGPTYEQYF	TGTGCCAGCAGAGAAGGGCCCACCTACGAGCAGTACTTC
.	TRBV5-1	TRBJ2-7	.	CASRPERGSYEQYF	TGCGCCAGCAGGCCTGAGAGGGGCTCCTACGAGCAGTACTTC
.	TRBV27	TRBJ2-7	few	CASSALGPYEQYF	TGTGCCAGCAGTGCCCTCGGGCCCTACGAGCAGTACTTC
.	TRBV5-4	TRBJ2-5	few	CASSLRGRGSETQYF	TGTGCCAGCAGCTTAAGGGGCAGGGGCTCAGAGACCCAGTACTTC
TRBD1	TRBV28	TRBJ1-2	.	CASSSGTANYGYTF	TGTGCCAGCAGTTCCGGGACAGCCAACTATGGCTACACCTTC
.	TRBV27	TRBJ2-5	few	CASRRNGHLQETQYF	TGTGCCAGCCGACGCAATGGACACCTCCAAGAGACCCAGTACTTC
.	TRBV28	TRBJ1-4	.	CASSTLGATNEKLFF	TGTGCCAGCAGTACACTCGGGGCAACTAATGAAAAACTGTTTTTT
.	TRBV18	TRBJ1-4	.	CASSTTGDNEKLFF	TGTGCCAGCTCAACCACGGGAGATAATGAAAAACTGTTTTTT
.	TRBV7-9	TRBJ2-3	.	CASSLDEGADTQYF	TGTGCCAGCAGCTTAGACGAGGGGGCAGATACGCAGTATTTT
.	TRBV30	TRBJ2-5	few	CAWRQSGGQETQYF	TGTGCCTGGAGGCAATCAGGGGGGCAAGAGACCCAGTACTTC
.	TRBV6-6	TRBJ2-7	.	CASSYASQGYEQYF	TGTGCCAGCAGTTACGCCTCACAGGGTTACGAGCAGTACTTC
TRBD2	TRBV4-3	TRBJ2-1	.	CASSQGWAGGYNEQFF	TGCGCCAGCAGCCAAGGGTGGGCGGGGGGTTACAATGAGCAGTTCTTC
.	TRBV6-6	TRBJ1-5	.	CASSPIGRLIGQPQHF	TGTGCCAGCAGCCCGATCGGACGGTTAATAGGGCAGCCCCAGCATTTT
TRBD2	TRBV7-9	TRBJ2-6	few	CASRERGSGANVLTF	TGTGCCAGCAGGGAGCGGGGATCGGGGGCCAACGTCCTGACTTTC
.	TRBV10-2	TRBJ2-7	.	CASSESKGGRDEQYF	TGCGCCAGCAGTGAGTCGAAGGGAGGCAGGGACGAGCAGTACTTC
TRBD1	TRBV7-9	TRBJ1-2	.	CASSNGQGNYGYTF	TGTGCCAGCAGCAATGGACAGGGTAACTATGGCTACACCTTC
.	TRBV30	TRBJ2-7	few	CAWTQGSRNEQYF	TGTGCCTGGACGCAGGGTAGTCGCAACGAGCAGTACTTC